This TCR beta chain was profiled in a study of cytomegalovirus exposure and HLA in healthy donors. CDR1 and CDR2 from the germline V gene are SGHVS and FNYEAQ. V shed 6 bases and J 6 bases; nucleotides not matched to a gene: 6. The CDR3 loop spans 15 amino acids. Vbeta (60) and Jbeta (13) primers were used in the PCR. The data were produced by immunoSEQ multiplex PCR, yet TCRdb's version contains in-frame clones alone and is incomplete. The sample consists of 140,000 or so clones, about four fifths of them appearing once. Sequencing input: PBMCs. The source of this sequence is a woman between 18 and 30 years old in good health and CMV-seropositive. V usage is TRBV7-6 and J usage is TRBJ2-1, with TRBD2 identical over 12 bases. The CDR3 bases are TGTGCCAGCAGTGTACTAGCGGGGGGCCCCAATGAGCAGTTCTTC. Encoded protein: CASSVLAGGPNEQFF.